Presented here are 18 T cell receptor beta chains from one specimen sequenced in a study of T cell changes during pregnancy in multiple sclerosis (dated by TCRdb to about 2019). Library preparation was by the immunoSEQ multiplex PCR assay. TCRdb holds this immuneACCESS table with in-frame rearrangements only. Some clones are missing; in checked studies, unresolved V genes explain under half, and the rest has no known cause. The sample contains 42,000 or so clones, 70% to 90% of them found a single time. The ten top clones hold roughly 0.87% of the sample. Here the sequenced sample was CD4+ T cells from peripheral blood mononuclear cells, taken after pregnancy. All receptors derive from a female donor with multiple sclerosis, enrolled in a pregnancy study.

The chain is built from TRBV7-3 and TRBJ1-1; maybe TRBD1 (5 bases). CDR3 length equals 15 residues. CDR1 is SGHTA and CDR2 is FQGTGA in the germline V gene. The ends were cut back, 5 bases at V and 3 bases at J, with 16 bases in the middle. The CDR3 DNA follows: TGTGCCAGCAGCCACGCCGGGACTGGGGACACTGAAGCTTTCTTT. It specifies CASSHAGTGDTEAFF.

The CDR3 is CASSRASPYEQYF. The CDR3 DNA sequence: TGTGCCAGCAGCCGAGCGTCCCCCTACGAGCAGTACTTC. This chain connects TRBV7-3 to TRBJ2-7, with D hard to call. Germline V CDR1 and CDR2: SGHTA, FQGTGA. Trimming pared 5 bases from V and 2 bases from J, leaving 10 bases between. The CDR3 has 13 amino acids.

The rearrangement uses TRBV5-1 and TRBJ1-4, with a possible D match to TRBD1 (6 bases). V was pared by 6 bases and J by 7 bases, with 28 bases between. CDR1 and CDR2 (germline): SGHRS, YFSETQ. The CDR3 runs to 18 residues. The CDR3 sequence is CASKPVGGGRRFGEKLFF. CDR3 sequence (DNA): TGCGCCAGCAAACCGGTAGGGGGTGGCAGGAGATTCGGTGAAAAACTGTTTTTT.

This sequence joins TRBV5-3 and TRBJ2-5; 8 nucleotides line up with TRBD1. TRBV5-3 is annotated as an ORF whose role is uncertain. This CDR3 contains 15 residues. J lost 2 bases, V lost 4 bases, and 7 bases had no gene match. CDR3 in DNA: TGTGCCAGAAGCCACCCTGGGACAGGTCAAGAGACCCAGTACTTC. Amino acids: CARSHPGTGQETQYF.

The chain recombines TRBV5-1 with TRBJ2-3; 10 nucleotides agree with TRBD2. The junction had 6 bases not matched to a gene; V was cut back by 4 bases and J by 1 base. The germline V gene encodes CDR1 SGHRS and CDR2 YFSETQ. The CDR3 runs to 16 residues. CDR3 sequence: CASSLPLAGGTDTQYF. CDR3 DNA: TGCGCCAGCAGCCTACCGCTAGCGGGGGGCACAGATACGCAGTATTTT.

The J gene is TRBJ1-4, the V gene TRBV6-4; D possibly corresponds to TRBD1 (6 bases). V lost 7 bases and J 6 bases, leaving 24 bases between the germline ends. Germline V gene lookup returns CDR1 MRHNA and CDR2 SNTAGT. This CDR3 contains 17 residues. The CDR3 region has the DNA TGTGCCAGCAAGGGGTCAAGGCAGGGGTGGGGGTATGAAAAACTGTTTTTT. Translating it yields CASKGSRQGWGYEKLFF.

V gene TRBV5-5 combines with J gene TRBJ1-6; weak D call: TRBD1 (5 bases). V lost 2 bases to trimming and J lost 8 bases, with 11 bases between them. The length of the CDR3 is 14 residues. From germline, CDR1 is SGHKS and CDR2 YYEKEE (reference sequence). The CDR3 here is CASSFVGLDSPLHF. In DNA form, the CDR3 reads TGTGCCAGCAGCTTTGTGGGACTGGATTCACCCCTCCACTTT.

This clone came up once. This chain connects TRBV7-9 to TRBJ1-6; 10 bases line up with TRBD1. The CDR3 runs 16 residues. J lost 10 bases, V lost 3 bases, and 9 bases had no gene match. The germline V gene has CDR1 SEHNR and CDR2 FQNEAQ (reference sequence). CDR3 amino acids: CASSFLSGQGRSPLHF. CDR3 coding DNA: TGTGCCAGCAGCTTCCTTTCGGGACAGGGGAGGTCACCCCTCCACTTT.

The chain recombines TRBV6-4 with TRBJ1-6; 10 nucleotides match TRBD1. J gave up 7 bases and V 6 bases, and 6 bases lay outside the gene matches. The germline V gene has CDR1 MRHNA and CDR2 SNTAGT. The CDR3 extends over 15 amino acids. CDR3 nucleotides: TGTGCCAGCAGGAAGGGGACAGGGGTCAATTCACCCCTCCACTTT. Protein: CASRKGTGVNSPLHF.

The CDR3 DNA reads TGTGCCAGTAATCGGGAGCGTGGGGCCAACGTCCTGACTTTC. This codes for CASNRERGANVLTF. The chain employs TRBV19 and TRBJ2-6; D perhaps matches TRBD2 (6 bases). The CDR3 is 14 residues long. Germline V CDR1 and CDR2: LNHDA, SQIVND (reference sequence). V lost 7 bases and J lost 3, with 10 bases in between.

The chain uses TRBV7-2 and TRBJ2-7; TRBD1 matches at 7 bases. V gave up 5 bases and J gave up 2 bases; unmatched junction bases: 9. CDR1 is SGHTA and CDR2 is FQGNSA in the germline V gene. This CDR3 is built from 15 residues. CDR3 sequence reads: CASSPRQGLTYEQYF. The CDR3 DNA reads TGTGCCAGCAGCCCCAGACAGGGTCTGACCTACGAGCAGTACTTC. The full variable domain, rest sourced from reference TRBV7-2 and TRBJ2-7, is GAGVSQSPSNKVTEKGKDVELRCDPISGHTALYWYRQSLGQGLEFLIYFQGNSAPDKSGLPSDRFSAERTGGSVSTLTIQRTQQEDSAVYLCASSPRQGLTYEQYFGPGTRLTVT.

V is TRBV28 and J is TRBJ2-1, with 12 bases that match TRBD2. This CDR3 has 17 residues. J gave up 3 bases and V 5 bases, and 8 bases lay outside the gene matches. The germline CDR1 and CDR2 sequences are MDHEN and SYDVKM. For the CDR3, the DNA is TGTGCCAGCAGTCCACGACTAGCGGGGGTGCTCTACAATGAGCAGTTCTTC. Translated: CASSPRLAGVLYNEQFF.

The rearrangement joins TRBV30 to TRBJ2-1; possibly TRBD1 for D (5 bases). CDR3 size: 13 residues. CDR1 and CDR2 from the germline V gene are GTSNPN and SVGIG (reference sequence). Trimming removed 1 base at V and 5 bases at J, with 9 bases between. The CDR3 DNA is TGTGCCTGGAGTGGTGGGGCAAACAATGAGCAGTTCTTC. It specifies CAWSGGANNEQFF.

The chain couples TRBV7-2 to TRBJ2-7; TRBD1 matches at 7 bases. The CDR3 contains 14 residues. Germline CDR1 and CDR2: SGHTA and FQGNSA. Trimming took 6 bases from V and 0 from J; bases not matched to a gene: 5. The CDR3 sequence is CASRNRGDSYEQYF. The CDR3 DNA reads TGTGCCAGCAGGAACAGGGGAGACTCCTACGAGCAGTACTTC. Variable domain in full (rest from reference TRBV7-2 and TRBJ2-7): GAGVSQSPSNKVTEKGKDVELRCDPISGHTALYWYRQSLGQGLEFLIYFQGNSAPDKSGLPSDRFSAERTGGSVSTLTIQRTQQEDSAVYLCASRNRGDSYEQYFGPGTRLTVT.

V gene TRBV5-1 combines with J gene TRBJ1-4, with unresolved D. V lost 0 bases and J 13 bases, leaving 13 bases between the germline ends. In germline, CDR1 is SGHRS, CDR2 YFSETQ. CDR3 length: 13 residues. The CDR3 sequence: CASSLEGGGRLFF. In DNA form, the CDR3 reads TGCGCCAGCAGCTTGGAGGGCGGAGGTCGACTGTTTTTT.

The table lists this clone with a count of one. The chain uses TRBV13 and TRBJ1-2; TRBD1 matches at 11 bases. The ends lost 1 base at V and 7 bases at J; junction bases unmatched: 11. The CDR3 is 17 amino acids. Germline V gives CDR1 PRHDT, CDR2 FYEKMQ (reference sequence). CDR3 loop: CASSLVPGQGVRGGYTF. In DNA, the CDR3 is TGTGCCAGCAGCTTAGTCCCGGGACAGGGGGTTCGCGGTGGCTACACCTTC. Combining the CDR3 with reference TRBV13 and TRBJ1-2 gives the whole variable domain AAGVIQSPRHLIKEKRETATLKCYPIPRHDTVYWYQQGPGQDPQFLISFYEKMQSDKGSIPDRFSAQQFSDYHSELNMSSLELGDSALYFCASSLVPGQGVRGGYTFGSGTRLTVV.

The rearrangement links TRBV30 to TRBJ2-1, with 12 bases identical to TRBD2. This CDR3 is 15 amino acids long. Germline CDR1 is GTSNPN and CDR2 is SVGIG (reference sequence). The J segment lost 4 bases and the V segment lost 2 bases, leaving 3 bases of the junction unmatched. In nucleotides, the CDR3 is TGTGCCTGGAGTATCGGACTAGCGGGGTACAATGAGCAGTTCTTC. This encodes CAWSIGLAGYNEQFF. Full variable domain (missing parts from reference TRBV30 and TRBJ2-1): SQTIHQWPATLVQPVGSPLSLECTVEGTSNPNLYWYRQAAGRGLQLLFYSVGIGQISSEVPQNLSASRPQDRQFILSSKKLLLSDSGFYLCAWSIGLAGYNEQFFGPGTRLTVL.

This rearrangement joins TRBV18 to TRBJ1-3; 11 positions agree with TRBD1. CDR3 length equals 16 residues. J was trimmed by 3 bases and V by 1 base; bases with no gene match: 2. CDR1 and CDR2 from the germline V gene are KGHSH and LQKENI. The CDR3 nucleotides are TGTGCCAGCTCACCACGGACAGGGGGCAATGGAAACACCATATATTTT. Translation: CASSPRTGGNGNTIYF.